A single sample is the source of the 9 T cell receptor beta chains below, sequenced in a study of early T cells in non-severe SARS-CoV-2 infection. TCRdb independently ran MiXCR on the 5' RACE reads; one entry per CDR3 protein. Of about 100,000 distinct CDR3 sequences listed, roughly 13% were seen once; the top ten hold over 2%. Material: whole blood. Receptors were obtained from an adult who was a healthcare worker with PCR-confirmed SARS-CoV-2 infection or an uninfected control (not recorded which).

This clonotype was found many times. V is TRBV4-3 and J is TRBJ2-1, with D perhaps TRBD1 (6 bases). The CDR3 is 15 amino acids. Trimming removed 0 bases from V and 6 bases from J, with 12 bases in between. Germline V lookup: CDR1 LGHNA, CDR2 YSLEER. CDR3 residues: CASSQDGEQGNEQFF. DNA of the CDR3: TGCGCCAGCAGCCAAGATGGGGAACAGGGCAATGAGCAGTTCTTC.

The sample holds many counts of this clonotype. The DNA for the CDR3 is TGTGCCAGCAGTTTACAGTACGAGCAGTACTTC. Its translation is CASSLQYEQYF. The chain employs TRBV28 and TRBJ2-7; D not resolved. Germline assignment: CDR1 MDHEN and CDR2 SYDVKM. This CDR3 comprises 11 residues. V was cut by 2 bases and J by 4 bases, with 3 bases left in between. Full variable domain (remainder filled in from reference TRBV28 and TRBJ2-7): DVKVTQSSRYLVKRTGEKVFLECVQDMDHENMFWYRQDPGLGLRLIYFSYDVKMKEKGDIPEGYSVSREKKERFSLILESASTNQTSMYLCASSLQYEQYFGPGTRLTVT.

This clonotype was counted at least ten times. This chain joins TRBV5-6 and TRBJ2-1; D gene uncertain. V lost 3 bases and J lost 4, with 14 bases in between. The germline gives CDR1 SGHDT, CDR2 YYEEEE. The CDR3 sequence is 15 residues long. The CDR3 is CASSSDPPDYNEQFF. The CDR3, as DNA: TGTGCCAGCAGCTCTGATCCCCCAGATTACAATGAGCAGTTCTTC.

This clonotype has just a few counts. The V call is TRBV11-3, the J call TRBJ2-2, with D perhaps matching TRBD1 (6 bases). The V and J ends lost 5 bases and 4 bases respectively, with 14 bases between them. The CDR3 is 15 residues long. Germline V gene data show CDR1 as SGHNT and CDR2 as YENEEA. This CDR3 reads CASSEHRAGTGELFF. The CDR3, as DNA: TGTGCCAGCAGCGAACACAGGGCCGGCACCGGGGAGCTGTTTTTT.

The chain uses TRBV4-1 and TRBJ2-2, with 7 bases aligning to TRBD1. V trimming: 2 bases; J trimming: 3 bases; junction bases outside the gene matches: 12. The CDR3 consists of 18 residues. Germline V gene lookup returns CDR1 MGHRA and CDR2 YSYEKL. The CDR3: CASSQTRQGGFYTGELFF. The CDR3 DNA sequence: TGCGCCAGCAGCCAAACCAGACAGGGTGGATTTTACACCGGGGAGCTGTTTTTT.

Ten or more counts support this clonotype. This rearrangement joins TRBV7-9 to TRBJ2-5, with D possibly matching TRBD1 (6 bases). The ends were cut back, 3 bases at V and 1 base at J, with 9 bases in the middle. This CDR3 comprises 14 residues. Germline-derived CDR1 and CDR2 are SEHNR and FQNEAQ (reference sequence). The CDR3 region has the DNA TGTGCCAGCAGCTTTACAGGGTTCCAAGAGACCCAGTACTTC. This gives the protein CASSFTGFQETQYF.

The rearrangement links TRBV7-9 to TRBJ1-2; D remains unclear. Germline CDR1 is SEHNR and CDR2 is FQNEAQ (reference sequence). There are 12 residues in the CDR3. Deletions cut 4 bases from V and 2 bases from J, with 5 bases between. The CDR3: CASSSVNYGYTF. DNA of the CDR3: TGTGCCAGCAGCTCCGTAAACTATGGCTACACCTTC.

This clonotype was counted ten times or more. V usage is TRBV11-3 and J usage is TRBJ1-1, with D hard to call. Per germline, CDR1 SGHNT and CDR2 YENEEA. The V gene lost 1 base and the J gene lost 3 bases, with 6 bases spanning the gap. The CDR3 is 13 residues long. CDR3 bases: TGTGCCAGCAGCTTAGGGGGTGACACTGAAGCTTTCTTT. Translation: CASSLGGDTEAFF.

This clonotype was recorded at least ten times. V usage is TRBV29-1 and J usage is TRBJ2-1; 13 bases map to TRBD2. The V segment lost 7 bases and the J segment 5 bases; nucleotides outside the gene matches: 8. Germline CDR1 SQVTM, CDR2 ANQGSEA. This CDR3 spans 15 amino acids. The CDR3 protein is CSAAGLAGINNEQFF. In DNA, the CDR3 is TGCAGCGCCGCGGGACTAGCGGGGATAAACAATGAGCAGTTCTTC.